This T cell receptor beta chain emerged from a study of technical replicates of blood from four donors. Trimming left V 4 bases short and J 1 base short, with 7 bases between. There are 13 residues in the CDR3. CDR1 is PRHDT, CDR2 FYEKMQ, per germline (reference sequence). Using immunoSEQ multiplex PCR, the repertoire was profiled, and TCRdb retains in-frame clones only, with some absent. The table lists 75,000 to 100,000 clones, about 96% of them singletons. This clonotype was sampled from a human donor in good health. Material: T cells isolated from PBMCs. The chain has TRBV13 and TRBJ2-5, with D uncertain. The CDR3: CASSWAIQETQYF. The CDR3 DNA reads as TGTGCCAGCAGCTGGGCCATCCAAGAGACCCAGTACTTC.